A single T cell receptor (beta chain) is shown here with its context. The data stem from a study of blood T cell repertoires in COVID-19. Background on the study: T cells, B-cell-depleted T cells, or PBMCs provided the cDNA or gDNA that served as material.

Resolution of symptoms, clearance, or two negative PCRs was present in recovered Cohort 3 donors. This CDR3 comprises 15 residues. From germline, CDR1 is SGHRS and CDR2 YFSETQ. The V and J ends lost 4 bases and 4 bases respectively, with 16 bases between them. Clones were read by immunoSEQ multiplex PCR, and TCRdb kept only the in-frame ones, dropping some. The sample carries roughly 250,000 clones, approximately 86% recorded once. The sequencing input was PBMCs or T cells enriched from blood (not recorded which). This clonotype originated in a woman aged 45-59 years who had recovered from COVID-19. The chain joins TRBV5-1 to TRBJ2-3; D remains unclear. The CDR3 nucleotides are TGCGCCAGCAGCCCGTTCCCCCATCAGGCAGATACGCAGTATTTT. Its translation: CASSPFPHQADTQYF. The complete variable domain, with remaining parts taken from reference TRBV5-1 and TRBJ2-3, reads KAGVTQTPRYLIKTRGQQVTLSCSPISGHRSVSWYQQTPGQGLQFLFEYFSETQRNKGNFPGRFSGRQFSNSRSEMNVSTLELGDSALYLCASSPFPHQADTQYFGPGTRLTVL.